These T cell receptor beta chains were read from a single sample in a study of TIL therapy for anti-PD-1-resistant metastatic lung cancer. Assay: immunoSEQ multiplex PCR; the TCRdb copy retains only in-frame clones and omits some. The sample consists of under 20,000 clones, about 80% of them appearing once. This material consisted of blood, taken at baseline. These TCRs come from a person aged 25-85 years with non-small cell lung cancer. CDR3s include the opening cysteine and the closing phenylalanine or tryptophan. D genes are given only for firm matches. The listing skips clone size in some rows; elsewhere it reads once, few, many or a size class.

clone_size	d_call	v_call	j_call	cdr3_nt	cdr3_aa
.	.	TRBV7-7	TRBJ2-3	TGTGCCAGCAGCCCCCAACTAGTAGGGGGAGATACGCAGTATTTT	CASSPQLVGGDTQYF
.	.	TRBV7-8	TRBJ2-2	TGTGCCAGCAGCTTGGTACGGAACACCGGGGAGCTGTTTTTT	CASSLVRNTGELFF
.	.	TRBV28	TRBJ2-7	TGTGCCAGCAGTTTTTTTGTCTCAGGCCAACAGTACTTC	CASSFFVSGQQYF
.	.	TRBV28	TRBJ1-1	TGTGCCAGCAGTCCCACAGGGACGAACACTGAAGCTTTCTTT	CASSPTGTNTEAFF
.	TRBD2	TRBV7-2	TRBJ2-5	TGTGCCAGCAGCCCTAGCGGGGGGATAGAGACCCAGTACTTC	CASSPSGGIETQYF
.	.	TRBV5-4	TRBJ2-7	TGTGCCAGCAGCTTGATAACCTTACCCTACGAGCAGTACTTC	CASSLITLPYEQYF
.	.	TRBV28	TRBJ2-7	TGTGCCAGCAGGAGGACAGTCGGATTCTACGAGCAGTACTTC	CASRRTVGFYEQYF
.	.	TRBV3-1/TRBV3-2	TRBJ1-1	TGTGCCAGCAGCCAAGATCTTGGCGGGTGGGCTAGGGTGGGCACTGAAGCTTTCTTT	CASSQDLGGWARVGTEAFF
.	TRBD1	TRBV18	TRBJ1-1	TGTGCCAGCAGGGACAGGGTGGGCCGGAACACTGAAGCTTTCTTT	CASRDRVGRNTEAFF
.	.	TRBV24-1	TRBJ2-3	TGTGCCACCAGTGATTTCCCCGGGATAAAGCAGTATTTT	CATSDFPGIKQYF
.	.	TRBV27	TRBJ2-7	TGTGCCAGCAGTTTTGGGGGGTACTTCTACGAGCAGTACTTC	CASSFGGYFYEQYF
.	TRBD1	TRBV24-1	TRBJ1-2	TGTGCCACCAGTGACTCCGGGACAGACGACTATGGCTACACCTTC	CATSDSGTDDYGYTF
once	.	TRBV29-1	TRBJ1-2	TGCAGCGTTGAAGGCGCTCGGGGGGGCCGGGTCTATGGCTACACCTTC	CSVEGARGGRVYGYTF
.	TRBD1	TRBV28	TRBJ1-5	TGTGCCATCAGGGGGCCCAGCAATCAGCCCCAGCATTTT	CAIRGPSNQPQHF
.	.	TRBV6-1	TRBJ1-2	TGTGCCAGCAGTGAGAGGGGACCGAGCTATGGCTACACCTTC	CASSERGPSYGYTF
once	.	TRBV20-1	TRBJ2-4	TGCAGTGCTAGTTTGCGGCAAATGAGGGGGAACATTCAGTACTTC	CSASLRQMRGNIQYF
.	.	TRBV30	TRBJ1-6	TGTGCCTGGAGAGGGGCTAATTCACCCCTCCACTTT	CAWRGANSPLHF
.	TRBD1	TRBV7-2	TRBJ2-1	TGTGCCAGCAGCTTCGCCGACAGGGGGCCTTACAATGAGCAGTTCTTC	CASSFADRGPYNEQFF
.	TRBD1	TRBV6-1	TRBJ2-3	TGTGCCAGCAGTGCATACAGGGGGCGAAGCACAGATACGCAGTATTTT	CASSAYRGRSTDTQYF
.	TRBD2	TRBV19	TRBJ2-2	TGTGCCACCCGCCGCCGGGGACTAGCGGTCGCGAACACCGGGGAGCTGTTTTTT	CATRRRGLAVANTGELFF
.	TRBD2	TRBV4-1	TRBJ2-5	TGCGCCAGCAGCCAGACTAGCTGGGAGACCCAGTACTTC	CASSQTSWETQYF
.	.	TRBV29-1	TRBJ1-4	TGCAGCGTCGACGGAGCAACTAATGAAAAACTGTTTTTT	CSVDGATNEKLFF
.	.	TRBV12-3/TRBV12-4	TRBJ2-5	TGTGCCAGCAGTTTGACAGAAGAGACCCAGTACTTC	CASSLTEETQYF
.	TRBD1	TRBV7-9	TRBJ1-2	TGTGCCAGCAGCCCGACAGGGCCGGGGGACTATGGCTACACCTTC	CASSPTGPGDYGYTF
.	TRBD1	TRBV7-3	TRBJ2-3	TGTGCCAGCAGCTTAATTGGGACAGACACAGATACGCAGTATTTT	CASSLIGTDTDTQYF
.	.	TRBV12-3/TRBV12-4	TRBJ2-3	TGTGCCAGCACCCAAAGCGGTGATACGCAGTATTTT	CASTQSGDTQYF
.	TRBD2	TRBV7-9	TRBJ2-3	TGTGCCAGCAGCCCGCACCAGGGAGGGACGCAGTATTTT	CASSPHQGGTQYF
.	TRBD2	TRBV19	TRBJ2-2	TGTGCCAGTAGTCCCAGGCCTAGCGGGAGGGCAAGGACCGGGGAGCTGTTTTTT	CASSPRPSGRARTGELFF
.	.	TRBV23-1	TRBJ1-2	TGCGCCAGCAGTCATCGGCGGGGAACTGCTAACTATGGCTACACCTTC	CASSHRRGTANYGYTF
.	TRBD1	TRBV9	TRBJ2-2	TGTGCCAGCAGCGTAGCTACTCCATACAGGGGGCTGGACACCGGGGAGCTGTTTTTT	CASSVATPYRGLDTGELFF
.	.	TRBV5-6	TRBJ1-3	TGTGCCAGCAGCGACTGGGGGACTTACAGCTCTGGAAACACCATATATTTT	CASSDWGTYSSGNTIYF
once	.	TRBV19	TRBJ2-7	TGTGCCAGTAGTATAAGGGGGGAAACCCTCTACGAGCAGTACTTC	CASSIRGETLYEQYF
.	.	TRBV4-1	TRBJ1-1	TGCGCCAGCAGCCAAGAGAGGCGGCTCAACACTGAAGCTTTCTTT	CASSQERRLNTEAFF
few	.	TRBV3-1/TRBV3-2	TRBJ2-1	TGTGCCAGCAGCCAAGAATCATGGACAGATGAGCAGTTCTTC	CASSQESWTDEQFF
.	.	TRBV9	TRBJ2-1	TGTGCCAGCAGCTCTCGGGTGGGTTGGAGCTCCTACAATGAGCAGTTCTTC	CASSSRVGWSSYNEQFF
.	.	TRBV5-1	TRBJ1-4	TGCGCCAGCAGCCAGGAACCCAGGGGCAGTAATGAAAAACTGTTTTTT	CASSQEPRGSNEKLFF
medium-sized	.	TRBV7-9	TRBJ1-1	TGTGCCAGCAGCTTAAGGGAGGTCAACACTGAAGCTTTCTTT	CASSLREVNTEAFF
.	.	TRBV3-1/TRBV3-2	TRBJ1-5	TGTGCCAGCAGCCAAGGTGGGGACGCCCAGCCCCAGCATTTT	CASSQGGDAQPQHF
.	TRBD1	TRBV5-1	TRBJ1-1	TGCGCCAGCAGCCCCGACAGGGGGCCCGGCACTGAAGCTTTCTTT	CASSPDRGPGTEAFF
.	.	TRBV3-1/TRBV3-2	TRBJ2-1	TGTGCCAGCAGCCAAGATGCGGCCAGCGGTCTATACAATGAGCAGTTCTTC	CASSQDAASGLYNEQFF
.	TRBD2	TRBV11-1	TRBJ2-7	TGTGCCAGCAGCCCACGGGACTACCTCAACTACGAGCAGTACTTC	CASSPRDYLNYEQYF
.	TRBD1	TRBV7-9	TRBJ1-6	TGTGCCAGCAGCTTAGGACAGGGATTCTATAATTCACCCCTCCACTTT	CASSLGQGFYNSPLHF
.	.	TRBV29-1	TRBJ1-3	TGCAGCGTCCTAGCAGGGGTGGCCGGAAACACCATATATTTT	CSVLAGVAGNTIYF
.	.	TRBV30	TRBJ1-6	TGTGCCTGGGGACAGCTTAGTAATTCACCCCTCCACTTT	CAWGQLSNSPLHF
once	.	TRBV7-2	TRBJ2-7	TGTGCCAGCAGCTTAGGGGTCAGCGGCTACGAGCAGTACTTC	CASSLGVSGYEQYF
.	.	TRBV5-1	TRBJ2-7	TGCGCCAGCCGCAGGGAAGGGCCCGACTACGAGCAGTACTTC	CASRREGPDYEQYF
.	TRBD1	TRBV10-1	TRBJ1-5	TGCGCCAGCAGTGAGCGCAGGGGGCCTTTCGGCAATCAGCCCCAGCATTTT	CASSERRGPFGNQPQHF
.	.	TRBV6-5	TRBJ2-4	TGTGCCAGCAGTTACCGGCGGGAACCCAAAAACATTCAGTACTTC	CASSYRREPKNIQYF
once	TRBD1	TRBV7-6	TRBJ1-2	TGTGCCAGCAGCTTAGGAGGGACAGGACCCTCTTACTATGGCTACACCTTC	CASSLGGTGPSYYGYTF
.	.	TRBV5-6	TRBJ1-2	TGTGCCAGCAGCTACGATACGTGGGGCTACACCTTC	CASSYDTWGYTF
.	.	TRBV28	TRBJ2-7	TGTGCCAGCAGTTATACCCGTTACGAGCAGTACTTC	CASSYTRYEQYF
.	.	TRBV19	TRBJ1-2	TGTGCCAGTAGTATAAAGGGCGGACGCAGGGACCTTGGGGGTGGCTACACCTTC	CASSIKGGRRDLGGGYTF